The subject of this entry is one T cell receptor beta chain. Its cognate antigen is unknown. The data derive from a study of cytomegalovirus exposure and HLA in healthy donors. Whole-study results and caveats: In an earlier analysis, about 87% or about 30%: the productive usage of most TCR beta V segments. Accurate prediction of HLA-A and HLA-B alleles (for most subjects) was reportedly achieved from TCR beta sequences.

The PCR used 60 Vbeta and 13 Jbeta primers. The table came from immunoSEQ multiplex PCR; TCRdb's copy has only in-frame clones and leaves some out. The sample includes 95,000 to 150,000 clones, 83% seen only once; the top ten take roughly 3.7%. The specimen was PBMCs. This TCR was recovered from a woman aged 40 to 49 in good health and CMV-seropositive.

The CDR3 region is CASRLRGPGFSGYTF. As DNA, the CDR3 is TGTGCCAGCAGACTTAGGGGCCCCGGTTTCAGTGGCTACACCTTC. The chain employs TRBV28 and TRBJ1-2; D perhaps matches TRBD1 (5 bases). CDR1 and CDR2 from the germline V gene are MDHEN and SYDVKM. Between the trimmed V and J ends, which lost 6 bases and 7 bases, there was a span of 21 bases. CDR3 length equals 15 residues.